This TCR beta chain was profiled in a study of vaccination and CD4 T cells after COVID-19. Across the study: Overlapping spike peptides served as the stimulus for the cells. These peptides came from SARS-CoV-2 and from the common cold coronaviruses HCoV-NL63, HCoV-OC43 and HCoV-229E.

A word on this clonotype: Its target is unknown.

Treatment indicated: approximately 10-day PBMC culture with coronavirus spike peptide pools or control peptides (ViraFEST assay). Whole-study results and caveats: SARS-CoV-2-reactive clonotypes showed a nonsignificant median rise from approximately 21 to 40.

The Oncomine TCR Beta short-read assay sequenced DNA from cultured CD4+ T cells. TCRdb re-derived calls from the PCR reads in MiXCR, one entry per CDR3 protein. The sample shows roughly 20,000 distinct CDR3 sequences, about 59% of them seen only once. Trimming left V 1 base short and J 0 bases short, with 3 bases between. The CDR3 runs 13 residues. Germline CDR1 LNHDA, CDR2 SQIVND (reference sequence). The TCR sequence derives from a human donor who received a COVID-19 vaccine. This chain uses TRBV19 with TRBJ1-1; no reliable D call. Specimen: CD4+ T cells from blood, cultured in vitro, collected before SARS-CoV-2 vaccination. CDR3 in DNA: TGTGCCAGTAGTATAGGAGTGAACACTGAAGCTTTCTTT. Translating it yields CASSIGVNTEAFF.